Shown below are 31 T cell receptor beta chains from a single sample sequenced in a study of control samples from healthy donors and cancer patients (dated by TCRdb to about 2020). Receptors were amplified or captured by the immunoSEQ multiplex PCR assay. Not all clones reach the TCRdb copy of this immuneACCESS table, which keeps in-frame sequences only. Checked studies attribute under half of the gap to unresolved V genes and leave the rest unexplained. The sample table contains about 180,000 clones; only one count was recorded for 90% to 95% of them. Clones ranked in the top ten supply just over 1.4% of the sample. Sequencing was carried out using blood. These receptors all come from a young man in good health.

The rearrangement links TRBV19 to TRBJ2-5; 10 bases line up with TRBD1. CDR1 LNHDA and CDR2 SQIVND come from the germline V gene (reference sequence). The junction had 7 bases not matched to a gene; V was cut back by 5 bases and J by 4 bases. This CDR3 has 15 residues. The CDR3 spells CASSVGTGVRETQYF. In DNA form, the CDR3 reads TGTGCCAGTAGTGTCGGGACAGGGGTGCGAGAGACCCAGTACTTC.

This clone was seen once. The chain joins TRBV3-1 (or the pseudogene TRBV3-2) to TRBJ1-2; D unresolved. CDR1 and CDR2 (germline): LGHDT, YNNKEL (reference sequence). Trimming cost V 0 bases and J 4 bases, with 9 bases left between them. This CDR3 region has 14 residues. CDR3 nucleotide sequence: TGTGCCAGCAGCCAAGATCAGGCCACCTATGGCTACACCTTC. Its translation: CASSQDQATYGYTF.

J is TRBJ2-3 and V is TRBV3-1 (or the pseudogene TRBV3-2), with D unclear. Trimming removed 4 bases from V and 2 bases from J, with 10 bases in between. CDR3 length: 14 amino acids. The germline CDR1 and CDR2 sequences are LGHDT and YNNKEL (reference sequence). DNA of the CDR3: TGTGCCAGCAGCCTTCCCGGGTCCACAGATACGCAGTATTTT. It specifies CASSLPGSTDTQYF.

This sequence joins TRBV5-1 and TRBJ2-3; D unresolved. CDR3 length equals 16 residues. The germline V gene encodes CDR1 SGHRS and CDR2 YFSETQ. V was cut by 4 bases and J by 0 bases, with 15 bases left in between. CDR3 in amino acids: CASSLSGRPSTDTQYF. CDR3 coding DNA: TGCGCCAGCAGCCTCTCCGGGCGGCCTAGCACAGATACGCAGTATTTT.

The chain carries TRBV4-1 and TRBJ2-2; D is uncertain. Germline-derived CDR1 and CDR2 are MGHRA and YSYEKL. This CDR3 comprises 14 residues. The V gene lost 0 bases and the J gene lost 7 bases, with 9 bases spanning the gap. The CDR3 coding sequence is TGCGCCAGCAGCCAAGACCCCGCGGTCGGGGAGCTGTTTTTT. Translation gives CASSQDPAVGELFF.

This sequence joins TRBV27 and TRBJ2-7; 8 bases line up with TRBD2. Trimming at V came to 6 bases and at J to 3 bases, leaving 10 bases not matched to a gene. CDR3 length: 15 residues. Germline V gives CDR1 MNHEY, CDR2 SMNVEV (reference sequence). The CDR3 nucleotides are TGTGCCAGCAGCCTGAGGGCGGGGGGCCTCTACGAGCAGTACTTC. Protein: CASSLRAGGLYEQYF.

CDR3 loop: CASSQDLRGTDTQYF. CDR3 in DNA: TGTGCCAGCAGCCAAGATCTGAGGGGCACAGATACGCAGTATTTT. This chain joins TRBV4-2 and TRBJ2-3; a possible D gene is TRBD2 (5 bases). Trimming left V 0 bases short and J 1 base short, with 8 bases between. Germline CDR1 LGHNA, CDR2 YNFKEQ. The length of the CDR3 is 15 residues.

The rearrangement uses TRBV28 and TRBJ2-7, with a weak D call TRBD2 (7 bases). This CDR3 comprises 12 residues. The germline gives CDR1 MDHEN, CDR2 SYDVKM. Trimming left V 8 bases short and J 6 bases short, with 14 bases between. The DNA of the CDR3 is TGTGCCAGCGGGGGGGCCTCCGGCGAGCAGTACTTC. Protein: CASGGASGEQYF.

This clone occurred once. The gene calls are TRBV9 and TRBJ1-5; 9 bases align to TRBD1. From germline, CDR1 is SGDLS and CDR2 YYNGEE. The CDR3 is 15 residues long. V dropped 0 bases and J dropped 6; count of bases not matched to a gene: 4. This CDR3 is CASSVGTGATQPQHF. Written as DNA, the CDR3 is TGTGCCAGCAGCGTAGGGACAGGGGCGACTCAGCCCCAGCATTTT. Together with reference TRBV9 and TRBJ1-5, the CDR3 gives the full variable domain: DSGVTQTPKHLITATGQRVTLRCSPRSGDLSVYWYQQSLDQGLQFLIQYYNGEERAKGNILERFSAQQFPDLHSELNLSSLELGDSALYFCASSVGTGATQPQHFGDGTRLSIL.

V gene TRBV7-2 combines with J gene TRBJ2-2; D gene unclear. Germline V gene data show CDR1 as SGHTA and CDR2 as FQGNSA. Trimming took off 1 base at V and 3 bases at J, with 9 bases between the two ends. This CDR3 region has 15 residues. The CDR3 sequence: CASSLVALYTGELFF. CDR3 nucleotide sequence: TGTGCCAGCAGCTTAGTGGCCTTGTACACCGGGGAGCTGTTTTTT.

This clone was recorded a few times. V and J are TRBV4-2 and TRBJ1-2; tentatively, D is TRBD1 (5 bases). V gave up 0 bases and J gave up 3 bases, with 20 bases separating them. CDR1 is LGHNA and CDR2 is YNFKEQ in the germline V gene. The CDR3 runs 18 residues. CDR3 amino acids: CASSQDWAEGWGDYGYTF. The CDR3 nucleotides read TGTGCCAGCAGCCAAGATTGGGCAGAGGGGTGGGGGGACTATGGCTACACCTTC.

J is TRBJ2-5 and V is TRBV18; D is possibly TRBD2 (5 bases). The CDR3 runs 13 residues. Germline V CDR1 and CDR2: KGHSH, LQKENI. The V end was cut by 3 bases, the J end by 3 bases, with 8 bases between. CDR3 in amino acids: CASSPGAKETQYF. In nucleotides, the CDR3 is TGTGCCAGCTCACCGGGAGCCAAAGAGACCCAGTACTTC.

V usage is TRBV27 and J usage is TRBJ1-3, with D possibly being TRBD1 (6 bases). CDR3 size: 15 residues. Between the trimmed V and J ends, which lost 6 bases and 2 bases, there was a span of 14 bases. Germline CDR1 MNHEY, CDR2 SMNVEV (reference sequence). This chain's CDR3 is CASRGWGGAGNTIYF. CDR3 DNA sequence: TGTGCCAGCAGGGGATGGGGGGGCGCTGGAAACACCATATATTTT.

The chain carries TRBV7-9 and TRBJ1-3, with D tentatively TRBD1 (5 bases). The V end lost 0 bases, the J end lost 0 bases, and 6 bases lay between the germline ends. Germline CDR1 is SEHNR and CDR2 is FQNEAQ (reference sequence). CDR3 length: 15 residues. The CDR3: CASSLAQASGNTIYF. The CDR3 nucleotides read TGTGCCAGCAGCTTAGCACAGGCCTCTGGAAACACCATATATTTT.

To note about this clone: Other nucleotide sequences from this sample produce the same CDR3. The CDR3 sequence is CASSQGLAGGTDTQYF. CDR3 coding DNA: TGTGCCAGCAGCCAAGGGCTAGCGGGGGGCACAGATACGCAGTATTTT. This sequence joins TRBV4-2 and TRBJ2-3; TRBD2 aligns across 10 bases. With V trimmed by 1 base and J by 1 base, 2 bases remained unmatched. CDR3 length: 16 residues. Germline V gene data show CDR1 as LGHNA and CDR2 as YNFKEQ.

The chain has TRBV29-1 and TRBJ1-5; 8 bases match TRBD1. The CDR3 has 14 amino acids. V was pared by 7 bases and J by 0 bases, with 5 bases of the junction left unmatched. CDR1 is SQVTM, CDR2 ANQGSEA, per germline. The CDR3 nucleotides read TGCAGCGCCCAGACAGGGGATAGCAATCAGCCCCAGCATTTT. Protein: CSAQTGDSNQPQHF.

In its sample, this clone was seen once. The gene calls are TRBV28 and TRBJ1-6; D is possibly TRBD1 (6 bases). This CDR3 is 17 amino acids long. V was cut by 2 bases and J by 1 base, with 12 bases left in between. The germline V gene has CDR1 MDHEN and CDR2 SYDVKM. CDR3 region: CASSLGGAGSYNSPLHF. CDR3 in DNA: TGTGCCAGCAGTTTAGGGGGGGCAGGTTCCTATAATTCACCCCTCCACTTT.

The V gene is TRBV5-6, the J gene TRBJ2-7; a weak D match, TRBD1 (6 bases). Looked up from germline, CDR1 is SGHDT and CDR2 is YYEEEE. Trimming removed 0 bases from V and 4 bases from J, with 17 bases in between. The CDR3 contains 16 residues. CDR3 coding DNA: TGTGCCAGCAGCTTGGGTTTGCAGGGGAAACGTTACGAGCAGTACTTC. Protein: CASSLGLQGKRYEQYF.

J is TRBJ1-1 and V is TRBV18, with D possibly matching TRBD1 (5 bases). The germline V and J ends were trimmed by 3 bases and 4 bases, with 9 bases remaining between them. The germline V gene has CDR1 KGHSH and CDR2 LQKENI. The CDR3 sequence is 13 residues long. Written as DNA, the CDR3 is TGTGCCAGCTCACCGGGGGGGAGCACTGAAGCTTTCTTT. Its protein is CASSPGGSTEAFF.

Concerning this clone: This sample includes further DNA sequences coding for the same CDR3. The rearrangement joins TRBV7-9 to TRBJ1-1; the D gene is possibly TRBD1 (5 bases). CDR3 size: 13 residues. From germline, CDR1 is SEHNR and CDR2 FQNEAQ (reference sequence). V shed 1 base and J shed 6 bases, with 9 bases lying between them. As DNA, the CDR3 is TGTGCCAGCAGCTTAGTACAGGACCCTGAAGCTTTCTTT. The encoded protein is CASSLVQDPEAFF.

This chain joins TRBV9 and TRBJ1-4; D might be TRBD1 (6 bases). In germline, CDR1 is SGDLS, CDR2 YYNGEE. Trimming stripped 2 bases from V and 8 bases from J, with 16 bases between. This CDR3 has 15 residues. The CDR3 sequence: CASSVAGALGEKLFF. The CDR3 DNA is TGTGCCAGCAGCGTCGCAGGGGCCCTAGGGGAAAAACTGTTTTTT.

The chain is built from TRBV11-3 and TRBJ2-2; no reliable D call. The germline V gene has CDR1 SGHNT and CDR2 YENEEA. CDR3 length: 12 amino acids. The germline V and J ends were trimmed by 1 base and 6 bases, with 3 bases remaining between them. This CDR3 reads CASSLASGELFF. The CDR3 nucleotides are TGTGCCAGCAGCTTAGCTTCCGGGGAGCTGTTTTTT.

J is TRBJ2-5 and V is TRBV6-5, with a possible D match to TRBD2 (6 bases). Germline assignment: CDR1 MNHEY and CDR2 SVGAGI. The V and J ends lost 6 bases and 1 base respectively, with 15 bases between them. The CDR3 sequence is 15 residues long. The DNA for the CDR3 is TGTGCCAGCAGAGGAATTAGCGGAACCCAAGAGACCCAGTACTTC. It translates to CASRGISGTQETQYF.

Here the CDR3 DNA reads TGTGCCAGCAGTTTTAGTAGCGGGACGCCCACCGGGGAGCTGTTTTTT. It is translated as CASSFSSGTPTGELFF. The chain joins TRBV28 to TRBJ2-2; TRBD2 matches at 8 bases. CDR3 length equals 16 residues. Germline CDR1 is MDHEN and CDR2 is SYDVKM. Trimming at V came to 3 bases and at J to 4 bases, leaving 7 bases not matched to a gene.

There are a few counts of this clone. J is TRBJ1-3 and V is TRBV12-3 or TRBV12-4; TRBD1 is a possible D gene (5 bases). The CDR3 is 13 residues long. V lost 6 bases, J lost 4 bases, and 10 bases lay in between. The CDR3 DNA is TGTGCCAGCAGCCCGCGACAGGGAAACACCATATATTTT. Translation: CASSPRQGNTIYF.

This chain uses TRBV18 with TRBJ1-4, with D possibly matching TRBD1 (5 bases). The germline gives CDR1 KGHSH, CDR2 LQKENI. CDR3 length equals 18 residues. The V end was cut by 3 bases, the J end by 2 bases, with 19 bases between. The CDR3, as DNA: TGTGCCAGCTCACCCAAATTTGGGGGTAGTGGCACTAATGAAAAACTGTTTTTT. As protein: CASSPKFGGSGTNEKLFF. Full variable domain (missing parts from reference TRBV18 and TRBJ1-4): NAGVMQNPRHLVRRRGQEARLRCSPMKGHSHVYWYRQLPEEGLKFMVYLQKENIIDESGMPKERFSAEFPKEGPSILRIQQVVRGDSAAYFCASSPKFGGSGTNEKLFFGSGTQLSVL.

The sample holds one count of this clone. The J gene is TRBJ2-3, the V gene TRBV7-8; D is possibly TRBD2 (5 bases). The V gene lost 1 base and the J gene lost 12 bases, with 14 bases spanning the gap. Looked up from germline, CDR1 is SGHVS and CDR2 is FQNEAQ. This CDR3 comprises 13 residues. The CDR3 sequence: CASSLGSGSAQYF. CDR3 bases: TGTGCCAGCAGCTTAGGATCGGGGTCCGCACAGTATTTT.

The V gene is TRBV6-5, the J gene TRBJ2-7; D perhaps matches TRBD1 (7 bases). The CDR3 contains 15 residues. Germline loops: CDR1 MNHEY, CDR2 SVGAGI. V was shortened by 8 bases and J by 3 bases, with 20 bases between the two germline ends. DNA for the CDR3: TGTGCCAGCGGGCCTGCCGGGGGACAGTTCTACGAGCAGTACTTC. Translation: CASGPAGGQFYEQYF.

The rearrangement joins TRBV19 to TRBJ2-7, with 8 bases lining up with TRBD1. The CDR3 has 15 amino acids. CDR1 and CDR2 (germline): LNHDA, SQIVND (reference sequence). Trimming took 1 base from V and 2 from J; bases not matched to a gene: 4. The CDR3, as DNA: TGTGCCAGTAGTATAGGGACAGGGATGGCCTACGAGCAGTACTTC. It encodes CASSIGTGMAYEQYF.

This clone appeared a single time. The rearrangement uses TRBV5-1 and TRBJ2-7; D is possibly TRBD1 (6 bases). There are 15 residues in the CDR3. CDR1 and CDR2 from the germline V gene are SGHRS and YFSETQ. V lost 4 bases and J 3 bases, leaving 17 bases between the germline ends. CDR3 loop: CASSTTGANVYEQYF. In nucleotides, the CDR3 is TGCGCCAGCAGCACGACAGGAGCGAATGTCTACGAGCAGTACTTC.

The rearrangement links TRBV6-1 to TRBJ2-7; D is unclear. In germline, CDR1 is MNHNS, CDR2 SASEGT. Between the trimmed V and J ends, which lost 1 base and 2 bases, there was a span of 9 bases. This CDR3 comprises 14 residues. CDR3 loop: CASSEVAETYEQYF. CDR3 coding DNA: TGTGCCAGCAGTGAAGTCGCAGAAACCTACGAGCAGTACTTC.